The clone carrying this T cell receptor (beta chain) was observed a handful of times. The CDR3 is 15 amino acids. The trim removed 1 base at V and 3 bases at J, leaving 6 bases unmatched. Germline CDR1 is LGHDT and CDR2 is YNNKEL (reference sequence). The data derive from a study of T cells in Graves' hyperthyroidism and ophthalmopathy. The investigators amplified TCR beta CDR3 regions from RNA transcripts. An initial round of RT-PCR targeting the TCR CDR3 relied on the HTBI primer set. TCRdb re-called the multiplex PCR reads through MiXCR, storing one row per CDR3 protein. The data contain fewer than 750,000 distinct CDR3 sequences, around 15% of them singletons. The study included ophthalmopathy patients with Clinical Activity Score at least 3, NOSPECS grade at least 4 and duration under 3 months. Uncontrolled infection, other autoimmune disease, pregnancy or lactation excluded patients.

V usage is TRBV3-1 and J usage is TRBJ2-7; 7 positions agree with TRBD2. The sample consisted of blood. This clonotype was sampled from a woman aged 40 to 55 with Graves' ophthalmopathy. CDR3 loop: CASSQASGMDYEQYF. In DNA form, the CDR3 reads TGTGCCAGCAGCCAAGCAAGCGGGATGGACTACGAGCAGTACTTC.